This T cell receptor (beta chain) was documented in a study of blood T cell repertoires in COVID-19. Germline V gives CDR1 SGHRS, CDR2 YFSETQ. The CDR3 length is 13 residues. With V trimmed by 5 bases and J by 1 base, 2 bases remained unmatched. The method was immunoSEQ multiplex PCR; TCRdb's version includes in-frame clones alone and lacks a portion of them. The table includes 200,000 to 300,000 clones, around 87% detected once. This clonotype was obtained from a woman aged 60-75 years with COVID-19, enrolled during active disease. Specimen: peripheral blood. This rearrangement joins TRBV5-1 to TRBJ1-1; 7 nucleotides match TRBD1. Here the CDR3 DNA reads TGCGCCAGCAGGCCAGGGGGGAACACTGAAGCTTTCTTT. Translation gives CASRPGGNTEAFF.